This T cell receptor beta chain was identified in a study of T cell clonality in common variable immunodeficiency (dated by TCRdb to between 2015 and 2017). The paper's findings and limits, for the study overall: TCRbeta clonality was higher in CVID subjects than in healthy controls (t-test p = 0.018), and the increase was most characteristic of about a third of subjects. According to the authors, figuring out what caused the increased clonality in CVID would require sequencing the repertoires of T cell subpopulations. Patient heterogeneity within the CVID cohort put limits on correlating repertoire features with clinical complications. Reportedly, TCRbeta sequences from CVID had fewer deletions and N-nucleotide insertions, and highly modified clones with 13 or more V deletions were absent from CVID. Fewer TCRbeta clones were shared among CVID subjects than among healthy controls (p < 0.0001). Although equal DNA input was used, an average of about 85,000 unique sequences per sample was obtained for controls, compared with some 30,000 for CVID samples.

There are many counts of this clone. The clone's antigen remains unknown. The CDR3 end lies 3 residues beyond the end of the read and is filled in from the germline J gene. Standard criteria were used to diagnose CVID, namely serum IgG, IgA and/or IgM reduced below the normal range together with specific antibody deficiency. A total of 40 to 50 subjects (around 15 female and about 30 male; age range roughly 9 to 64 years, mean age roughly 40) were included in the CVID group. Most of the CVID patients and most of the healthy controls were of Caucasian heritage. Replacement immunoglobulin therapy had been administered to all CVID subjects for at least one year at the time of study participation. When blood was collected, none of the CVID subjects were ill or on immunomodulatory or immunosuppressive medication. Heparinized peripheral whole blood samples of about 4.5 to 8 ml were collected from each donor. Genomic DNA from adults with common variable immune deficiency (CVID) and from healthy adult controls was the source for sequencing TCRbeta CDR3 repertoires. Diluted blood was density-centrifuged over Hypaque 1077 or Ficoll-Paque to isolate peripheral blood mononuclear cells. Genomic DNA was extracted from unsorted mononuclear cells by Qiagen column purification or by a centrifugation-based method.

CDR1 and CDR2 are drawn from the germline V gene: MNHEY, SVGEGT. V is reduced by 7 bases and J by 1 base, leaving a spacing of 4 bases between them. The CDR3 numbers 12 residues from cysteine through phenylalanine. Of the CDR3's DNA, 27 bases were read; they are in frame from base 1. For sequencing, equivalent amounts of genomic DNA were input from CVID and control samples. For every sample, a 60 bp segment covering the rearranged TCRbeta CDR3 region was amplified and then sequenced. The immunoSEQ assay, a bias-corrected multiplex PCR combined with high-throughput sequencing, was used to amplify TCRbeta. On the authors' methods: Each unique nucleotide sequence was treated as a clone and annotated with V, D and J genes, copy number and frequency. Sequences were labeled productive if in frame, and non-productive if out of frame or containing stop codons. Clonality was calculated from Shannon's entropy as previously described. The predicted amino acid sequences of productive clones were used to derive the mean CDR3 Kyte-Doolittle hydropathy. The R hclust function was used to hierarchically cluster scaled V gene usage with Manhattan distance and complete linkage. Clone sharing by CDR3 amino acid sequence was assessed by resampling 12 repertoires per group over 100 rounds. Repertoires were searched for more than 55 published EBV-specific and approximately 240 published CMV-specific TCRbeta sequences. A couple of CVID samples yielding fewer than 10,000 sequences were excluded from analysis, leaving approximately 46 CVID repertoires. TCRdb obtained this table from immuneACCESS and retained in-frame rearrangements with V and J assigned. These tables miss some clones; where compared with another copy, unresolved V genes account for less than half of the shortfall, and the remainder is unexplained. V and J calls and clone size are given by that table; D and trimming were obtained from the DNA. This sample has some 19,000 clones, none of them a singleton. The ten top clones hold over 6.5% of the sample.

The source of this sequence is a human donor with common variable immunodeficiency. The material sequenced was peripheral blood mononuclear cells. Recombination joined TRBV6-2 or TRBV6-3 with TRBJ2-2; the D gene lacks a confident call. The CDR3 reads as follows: CASTVNTGELFF. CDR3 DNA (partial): TGTGCCAGCACGGTGAACACCGGGGAG.